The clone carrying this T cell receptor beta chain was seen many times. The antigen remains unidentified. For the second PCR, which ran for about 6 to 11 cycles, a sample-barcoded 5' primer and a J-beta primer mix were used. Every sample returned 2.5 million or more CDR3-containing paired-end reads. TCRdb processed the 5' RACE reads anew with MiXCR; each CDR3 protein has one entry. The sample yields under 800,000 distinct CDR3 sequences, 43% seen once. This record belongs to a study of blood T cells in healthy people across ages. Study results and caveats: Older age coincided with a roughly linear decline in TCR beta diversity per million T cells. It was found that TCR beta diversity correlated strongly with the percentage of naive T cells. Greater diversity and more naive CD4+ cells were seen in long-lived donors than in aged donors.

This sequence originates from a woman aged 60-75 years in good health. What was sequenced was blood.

Here the CDR3 DNA reads TGTGCCAGCAGCGCGGGGGTCGGCGGAGAGACCCAGTACTTC. This encodes CASSAGVGGETQYF. The genes are TRBV6-5 and TRBJ2-5; 7 positions agree with TRBD2. V trimming: 6 bases; J trimming: 4 bases; junction bases outside the gene matches: 8. This CDR3 region has 14 residues. Germline CDR1 and CDR2: MNHEY and SVGAGI.